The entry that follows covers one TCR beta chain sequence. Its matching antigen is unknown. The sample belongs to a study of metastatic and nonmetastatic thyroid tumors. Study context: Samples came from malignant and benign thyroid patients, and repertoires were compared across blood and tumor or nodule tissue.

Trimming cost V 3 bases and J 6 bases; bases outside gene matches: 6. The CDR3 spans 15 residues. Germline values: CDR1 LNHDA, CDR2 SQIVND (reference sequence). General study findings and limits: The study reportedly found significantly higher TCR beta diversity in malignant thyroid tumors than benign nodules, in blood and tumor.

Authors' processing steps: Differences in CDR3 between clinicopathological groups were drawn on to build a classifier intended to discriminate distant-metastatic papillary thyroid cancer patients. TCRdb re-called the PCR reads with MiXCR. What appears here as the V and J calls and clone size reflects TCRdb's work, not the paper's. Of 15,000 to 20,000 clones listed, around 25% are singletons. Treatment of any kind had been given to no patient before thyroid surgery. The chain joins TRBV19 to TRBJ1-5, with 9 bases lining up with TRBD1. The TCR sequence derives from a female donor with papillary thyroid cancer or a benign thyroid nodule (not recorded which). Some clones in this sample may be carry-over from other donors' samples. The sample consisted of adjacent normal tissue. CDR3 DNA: TGTGCCAGTAGTATCGACAGGGGGTCAAGTCAGCCCCAGCATTTT. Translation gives CASSIDRGSSQPQHF.